The entry below describes one T cell receptor (beta chain). Its antigen is as yet unknown. The CDR3 end lies 3 residues beyond the end of the read and is filled in from the germline J gene. The data derive from a study of T cells in women clearing cervical HPV infection. Turning to the study itself: HLA type stays a possible confounder, typing being limited. Whole-study results and caveats: Effector/memory and HPV-specific T cells were not isolated, and association timing is unknown. TRBV6-7 abundance was lower in cases than controls (approximately 0.11% versus 0.16%).

Trimming removed 4 bases from V and 0 bases from J, with 15 bases in between. Germline CDR1 reads MNHNS; CDR2 reads SASEGT. This CDR3 comprises 16 residues. Assay: immunoSEQ multiplex PCR; the TCRdb copy retains only in-frame clones and omits some. The repertoire table contains about 37,000 clones. This receptor was identified in a woman between 18 and 75 years old with a cervical HPV16 infection that either progressed to CIN3+ or cleared (not recorded which). Sequences were obtained from blood buffy coat. The chain couples TRBV6-1 to TRBJ1-1, with D unresolved. The CDR3: CASSGVFIAMNTEAFF. CDR3 bases read: TGTGCCAGCAGTGGAGTGTTCATCGCGATGAACACTGAA.